These 10 T cell receptor beta chains share one sample of origin, sequenced in a study of spatial heterogeneity in lung cancer. Regarding time point: sample taken at primary tumor resection. TCRdb called the 5' RACE reads again in MiXCR, with one record for every CDR3 protein. The sample contains about 27,000 distinct CDR3 sequences, more than 5.5% of which appear only once. For these receptors, no antigen is known. Study-wide points: Counts of expanded intratumoral alpha and beta TCRs tracked tumor mutation counts.

The source was lung tumor tissue, collected at surgery. These TCRs come from a male donor with early-stage non-small cell lung cancer.

This clonotype was found many times. This chain joins TRBV7-2 and TRBJ2-1; D uncertain. The CDR3 is 16 amino acids. V was trimmed by 0 bases and J by 0 bases, leaving 9 bases between them. From germline, CDR1 is SGHTA and CDR2 FQGNSA. CDR3 region: CASSLAGASSYNEQFF. CDR3 coding DNA: TGTGCCAGCAGCTTAGCCGGTGCGAGCTCCTACAATGAGCAGTTCTTC. The entire variable domain, with the rest obtained from reference TRBV7-2 and TRBJ2-1, is as follows: GAGVSQSPSNKVTEKGKDVELRCDPISGHTALYWYRQSLGQGLEFLIYFQGNSAPDKSGLPSDRFSAERTGGSVSTLTIQRTQQEDSAVYLCASSLAGASSYNEQFFGPGTRLTVL.

This clonotype was observed many times. The chain combines TRBV7-9 with TRBJ2-7; D tentatively reads TRBD1 or TRBD2 (5 bases each). V was pared by 5 bases and J by 2 bases, with 13 bases between. This CDR3 spans 14 amino acids. Germline V gene sequence: CDR1 SEHNR, CDR2 FQNEAQ (reference sequence). The CDR3 DNA reads TGTGCCAGCAGCACTATCCGGGGACCCTACGAGCAGTACTTC. Its protein product is CASSTIRGPYEQYF.

This clonotype was recorded at least ten times. The chain has TRBV7-2 and TRBJ2-3; the D is unclear. The CDR3 is made up of 14 amino acids. CDR1 and CDR2 from the germline V gene are SGHTA and FQGNSA. Trimming stripped 1 base from V and 2 bases from J, with 7 bases between. The CDR3 DNA reads TGTGCCAGCAGCTTAGAGACACTCACAGATACGCAGTATTTT. This gives the protein CASSLETLTDTQYF. Complete variable domain (other parts from reference TRBV7-2 and TRBJ2-3): GAGVSQSPSNKVTEKGKDVELRCDPISGHTALYWYRQSLGQGLEFLIYFQGNSAPDKSGLPSDRFSAERTGGSVSTLTIQRTQQEDSAVYLCASSLETLTDTQYFGPGTRLTVL.

The table lists this clonotype with many counts. The chain links TRBV20-1 to TRBJ2-7; the D is unclear. Germline CDR1 DFQATT, CDR2 SNEGSKA (reference sequence). The CDR3 is 12 residues long. Deletions cut 6 bases from V and 4 bases from J, with 13 bases between. The CDR3 sequence is CSAINDGYEQYF. DNA of the CDR3: TGCAGTGCGATAAACGACGGGTACGAGCAGTACTTC.

There are a few counts of this clonotype. The V and J genes are TRBV28 and TRBJ2-3; D may be TRBD1 (6 bases). The germline V and J ends were trimmed by 6 bases and 2 bases, with 12 bases remaining between them. The CDR3 length is 14 residues. The germline gives CDR1 MDHEN, CDR2 SYDVKM. The CDR3 bases are TGTGCCAGCAGCAGGGGACGGTACACAGATACGCAGTATTTT. This codes for CASSRGRYTDTQYF.

This clonotype was picked up a small number of times. The gene calls are TRBV18 and TRBJ2-7, with 10 nucleotides matching TRBD2. Trimming took 3 bases from V and 0 from J; bases not matched to a gene: 8. Germline V lookup: CDR1 KGHSH, CDR2 LQKENI. The CDR3 sequence is 17 residues long. This CDR3 is CASSPKGSGGRSYEQYF. The CDR3 nucleotides read TGTGCCAGCTCACCCAAAGGTAGCGGGGGGCGCTCCTACGAGCAGTACTTC.

This clonotype was seen repeatedly, ten times or more. J is TRBJ1-5 and V is TRBV21-1. TRBV21-1 is a documented pseudogene. The CDR3 length is 11 residues. Here the CDR3 reads CASPTFQPQHF. CDR3 bases: TGTGCCAGCCCTACCTTTCAGCCCCAGCATTTT.

This clonotype has ten or more counts. This chain joins TRBV12-3 or TRBV12-4 and TRBJ1-2; no firm D call. This CDR3 has 12 amino acids. V gave up 3 bases and J gave up 7 bases, with 9 bases separating them. The DNA for the CDR3 is TGTGCCAGCAGTTTCTCCCTGGGTGGCTACACCTTC. Its protein product is CASSFSLGGYTF.

This clonotype has ten or more counts. A junction boundary mismatches the germline segment, possibly from a read error. V gene TRBV28 combines with J gene TRBJ2-5; the match to TRBD1 covers 7 bases. CDR1 MDHEN and CDR2 SYDVKM come from the germline V gene. There are 13 residues in the CDR3. Here the CDR3 DNA reads TGTGCCAGCAGTTTAAATGACAGGGCCGGCACCTTATTC. Its protein is CASSLNDRAGTLF.

The rearrangement joins TRBV6-2 or TRBV6-3 to TRBJ2-7; possible D gene TRBD1, 6 bases. Looked up from germline, CDR1 is MNHEY and CDR2 is SVGEGT. V lost 0 bases to trimming and J lost 0 bases, with 18 bases between them. The CDR3 loop spans 18 amino acids. The CDR3, as DNA: TGTGCCAGCAGTTACTCGATTTCCCGACAGGTGTACTCCTACGAGCAGTACTTC. It specifies CASSYSISRQVYSYEQYF.